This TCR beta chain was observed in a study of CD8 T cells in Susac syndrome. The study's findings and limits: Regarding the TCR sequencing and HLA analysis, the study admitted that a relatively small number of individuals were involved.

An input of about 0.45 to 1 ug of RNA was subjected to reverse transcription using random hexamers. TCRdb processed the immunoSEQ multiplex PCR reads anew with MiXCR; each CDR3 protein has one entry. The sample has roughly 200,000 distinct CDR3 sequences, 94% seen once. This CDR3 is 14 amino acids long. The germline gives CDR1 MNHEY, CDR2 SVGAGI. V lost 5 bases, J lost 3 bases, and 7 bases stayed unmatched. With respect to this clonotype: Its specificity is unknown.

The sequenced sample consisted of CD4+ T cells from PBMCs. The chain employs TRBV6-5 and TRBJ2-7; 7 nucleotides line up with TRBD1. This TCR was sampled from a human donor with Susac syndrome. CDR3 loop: CASSRQGVSYEQYF. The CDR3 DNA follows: TGTGCCAGCAGTCGACAGGGAGTCAGCTACGAGCAGTACTTC.